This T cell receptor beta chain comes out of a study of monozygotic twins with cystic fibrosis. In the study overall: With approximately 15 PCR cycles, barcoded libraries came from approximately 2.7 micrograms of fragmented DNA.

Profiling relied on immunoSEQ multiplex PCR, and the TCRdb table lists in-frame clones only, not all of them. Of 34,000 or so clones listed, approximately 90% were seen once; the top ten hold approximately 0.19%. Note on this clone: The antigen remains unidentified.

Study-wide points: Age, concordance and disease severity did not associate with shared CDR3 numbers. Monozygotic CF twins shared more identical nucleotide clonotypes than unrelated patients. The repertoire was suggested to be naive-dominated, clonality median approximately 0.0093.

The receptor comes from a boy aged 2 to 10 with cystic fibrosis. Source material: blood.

The CDR3 DNA follows: TGTGCCAGCAGCCGGGACAGGGCGAACACCGGGGAGCTGTTTTTT. Translated: CASSRDRANTGELFF. The chain uses TRBV11-3 and TRBJ2-2, with 9 bases fitting TRBD1. Trimming at V came to 5 bases and at J to 0 bases, leaving 1 base not matched to a gene. The germline gives CDR1 SGHNT, CDR2 YENEEA. This CDR3 spans 15 amino acids. The variable domain in full, completed from reference TRBV11-3 and TRBJ2-2, reads EAGVVQSPRYKIIEKKQPVAFWCNPISGHNTLYWYLQNLGQGPELLIRYENEEAVDDSQLPKDRFSAERLKGVDSTLKIQPAELGDSAVYLCASSRDRANTGELFFGEGSRLTVL.